This T cell receptor (beta chain) was documented in a study of T cell responses to AZD1222 COVID-19 vaccine (dated by TCRdb to the early 2020s). In terms of the full investigation: AZD1222 recipients given second doses at about 4 weeks or at about 12 weeks were pooled, since spike-specific TCR depth and breadth were not found to differ between the two schedules. TCR sequencing was performed for over 230 trial participants, of whom about 200 were given two doses of AZD1222 and around 25 were given two doses of MenACWY control vaccine. Trial participants were enrolled by age into subgroups of 18-55, 56-69 and 70-plus years, and roughly 150, 30 and 60 TCR-sequenced participants, respectively, were included in these subgroups.

Trimming takes 4 bases off V and 8 bases off J; junction bases not matched to a gene: 13. The CDR3 holds 15 amino acids from the cysteine to the phenylalanine. Just the 45-base CDR3 DNA is kept, in frame starting at base 1. CDR1 and CDR2 are read off the germline V gene as SGHTS and YDEGEE. As concerns this clone: The antigen this receptor binds is unknown. Base qualities are not at hand, and no much larger clone is one base apart.

Overall results and qualifications from the work: In the small 56-69-year group, the increase in depth fell short of significance, most likely because of low power. Because no day 14 peak-response samples were available, repertoires were characterized only after the peak T cell response. Most participants were white British and females outnumbered males, and the authors suggested that clonal diversity may have been underestimated. Epitopes outside the regions mutated in the B.1.351 and B.1.1.7 variants were reportedly recognized by nearly half of the unique spike-specific TCRs. Conclusions about previously exposed vaccinees are limited because only six or seven AZD1222 recipients were SARS-CoV-2 seropositive at baseline. The whole spike protein was spanned by vaccine-associated CD4 TCRs, and dominant responses were seen in regions 160-218 and 743-854. A significant rise in spike-specific TCR breadth and depth was observed after two AZD1222 doses relative to day 0 and relative to MenACWY recipients.

The sample's time point label is to be understood as: baseline before first vaccination. Vaccinee samples came from UK trials COV001 and COV002, including a single-blind randomized controlled phase 2/3 trial of AZD1222 (ChAdOx1 nCoV-19) in healthy adults. For TCRbeta chain sequencing, PBMC samples were collected from trial participants at day 0 and at day 28 after the second dose. The CDR3 regions of human TCRbeta chains were analyzed by immunosequencing. Under the source paper's analysis protocol: TCRs in the repertoires were compared against a reference library of SARS-CoV-2-specific TCRs that had been generated with the MIRA antigen-specificity platform. Breadth was defined as the fraction of unique TCRs that were SARS-CoV-2-associated. Depth was defined as the fraction of total T cells that were SARS-CoV-2-associated. Using the MIRA data, each spike-specific TCR was assigned both to the spike region to which the TCR was reactive and to a CD4 or CD8 class. Log10-transformed breadth and depth values were compared by one-way ANOVA with Sidak's multiple comparisons tests. TCRdb carries this immuneACCESS record with in-frame sequences only. Its versions omit some clonotypes, under half of them owing to an unresolved V gene in the studies checked, with the rest unexplained. From that table come the V and J calls and clone size; the DNA was used to work out D and trimming. This sample has approximately 120,000 clones in its table, and roughly 90% of those were observed once. Together, the top ten hold approximately 4.2% of the sample.

This specimen was peripheral blood, taken on day 0 of AZD1222 vaccination. This TCR was sampled from an adult in good health. The chain is encoded by TRBV5-8 joined to TRBJ2-3, with 7 bases in between that match TRBD2. Here the CDR3 is given as CASSGGTTRGGTQYF. The DNA reads as follows: TGTGCCAGCAGCGGAGGGACTACTCGCGGGGGTACGCAGTATTTT.